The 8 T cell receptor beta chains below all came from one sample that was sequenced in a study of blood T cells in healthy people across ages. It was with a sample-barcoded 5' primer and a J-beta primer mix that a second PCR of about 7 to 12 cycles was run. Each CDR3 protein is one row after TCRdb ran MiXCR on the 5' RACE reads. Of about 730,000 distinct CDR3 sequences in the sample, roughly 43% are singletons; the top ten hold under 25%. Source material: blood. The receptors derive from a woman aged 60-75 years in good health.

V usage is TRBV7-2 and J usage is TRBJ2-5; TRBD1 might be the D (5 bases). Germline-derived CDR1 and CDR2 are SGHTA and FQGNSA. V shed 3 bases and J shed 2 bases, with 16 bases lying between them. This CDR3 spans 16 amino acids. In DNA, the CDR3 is TGTGCCAGCAGCTTGCGACAGAGGTGGCCACAAGAGACCCAGTACTTC. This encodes CASSLRQRWPQETQYF. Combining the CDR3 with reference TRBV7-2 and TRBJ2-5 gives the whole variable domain GAGVSQSPSNKVTEKGKDVELRCDPISGHTALYWYRQSLGQGLEFLIYFQGNSAPDKSGLPSDRFSAERTGGSVSTLTIQRTQQEDSAVYLCASSLRQRWPQETQYFGPGTRLLVL.

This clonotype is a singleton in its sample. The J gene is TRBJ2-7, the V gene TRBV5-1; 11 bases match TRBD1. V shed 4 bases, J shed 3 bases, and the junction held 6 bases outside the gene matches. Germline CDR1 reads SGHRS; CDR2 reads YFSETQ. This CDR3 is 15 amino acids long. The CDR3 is CASSQRGTGGYEQYF. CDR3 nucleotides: TGCGCCAGCAGCCAAAGGGGGACAGGGGGCTACGAGCAGTACTTC.

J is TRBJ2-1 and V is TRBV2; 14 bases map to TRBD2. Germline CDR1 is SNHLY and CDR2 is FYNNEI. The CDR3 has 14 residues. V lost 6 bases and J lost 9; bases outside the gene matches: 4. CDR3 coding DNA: TGTGCCAGCAGAGGGACTAGCGGGGGCGGTGAGCAGTTCTTC. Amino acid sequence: CASRGTSGGGEQFF.

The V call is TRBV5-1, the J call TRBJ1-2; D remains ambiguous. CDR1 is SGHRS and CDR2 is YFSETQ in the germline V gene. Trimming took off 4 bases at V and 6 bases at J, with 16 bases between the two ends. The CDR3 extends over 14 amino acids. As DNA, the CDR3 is TGCGCCAGCAGCGTCACCGCGGGTTCCAATGGCTACACCTTC. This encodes CASSVTAGSNGYTF.

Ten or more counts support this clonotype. The CDR3 nucleotides are TGCAGCGTGGGGACACCCGGTCCCAAAAACATTCAGTACTTC. Its translation is CSVGTPGPKNIQYF. This chain uses TRBV29-1 with TRBJ2-4; a possible D gene is TRBD1 (6 bases). CDR1 and CDR2 from the germline V gene are SQVTM and ANQGSEA. The V gene lost 6 bases and the J gene lost 2 bases, with 14 bases spanning the gap. The CDR3 extends over 14 amino acids. The complete variable domain, with remaining parts taken from reference TRBV29-1 and TRBJ2-4, reads SAVISQKPSRDICQRGTSLTIQCQVDSQVTMMFWYRQQPGQSLTLIATANQGSEATYESGFVIDKFPISRPNLTFSTLTVSNMSPEDSSIYLCSVGTPGPKNIQYFGAGTRLSVL.

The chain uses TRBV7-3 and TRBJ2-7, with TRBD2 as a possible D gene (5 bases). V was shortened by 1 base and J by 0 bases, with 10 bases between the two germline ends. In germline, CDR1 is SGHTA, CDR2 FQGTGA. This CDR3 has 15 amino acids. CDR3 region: CASSLSGSSSYEQYF. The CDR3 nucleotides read TGTGCCAGCAGCTTAAGCGGGTCCAGCTCCTACGAGCAGTACTTC. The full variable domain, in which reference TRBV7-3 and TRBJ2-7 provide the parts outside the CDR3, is GAGVSQTPSNKVTEKGKYVELRCDPISGHTALYWYRQSLGQGPEFLIYFQGTGAADDSGLPNDRFFAVRPEGSVSTLKIQRTERGDSAVYLCASSLSGSSSYEQYFGPGTRLTVT.

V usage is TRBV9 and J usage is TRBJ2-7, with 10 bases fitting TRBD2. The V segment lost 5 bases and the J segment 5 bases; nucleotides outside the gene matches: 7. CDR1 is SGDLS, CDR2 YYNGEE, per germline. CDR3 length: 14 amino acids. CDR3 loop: CASSRAGGVDEQYF. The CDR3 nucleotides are TGTGCCAGCAGTAGAGCGGGGGGGGTCGACGAGCAGTACTTC.

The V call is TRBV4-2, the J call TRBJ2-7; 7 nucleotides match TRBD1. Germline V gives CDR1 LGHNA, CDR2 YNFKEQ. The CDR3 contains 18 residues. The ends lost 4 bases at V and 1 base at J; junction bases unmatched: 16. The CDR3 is CASSPQLISAGGSYEQYF. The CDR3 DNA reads TGTGCCAGCAGCCCCCAATTGATATCGGCAGGGGGTTCCTACGAGCAGTACTTC.